This T cell receptor beta chain was profiled in a study of T cell repertoires in cytomegalovirus infection. TCRdb re-called the reads with MiXCR, one entry per CDR3 protein. This table has under 300,000 distinct CDR3 sequences, approximately 22% appearing once. In this sample, this clonotype turned up a few times. Its target is unknown. The TCR sequence derives from a human donor in good health (CMV status not recorded). Some clones in this sample may be carry-over from other donors' samples. The source material was cultured PBMCs, sampled from culture after CMV antigen stimulation.

CDR3 nucleotide sequence: TGTGCCAGCAGCCGGCGACAGAGTTACACTGAAGCTTTCTTT. It specifies CASSRRQSYTEAFF. V is TRBV12-3 or TRBV12-4 and J is TRBJ1-1; D might be TRBD1 (5 bases). V lost 6 bases, J lost 3 bases, and 14 bases lay in between. The CDR3 has 14 residues.